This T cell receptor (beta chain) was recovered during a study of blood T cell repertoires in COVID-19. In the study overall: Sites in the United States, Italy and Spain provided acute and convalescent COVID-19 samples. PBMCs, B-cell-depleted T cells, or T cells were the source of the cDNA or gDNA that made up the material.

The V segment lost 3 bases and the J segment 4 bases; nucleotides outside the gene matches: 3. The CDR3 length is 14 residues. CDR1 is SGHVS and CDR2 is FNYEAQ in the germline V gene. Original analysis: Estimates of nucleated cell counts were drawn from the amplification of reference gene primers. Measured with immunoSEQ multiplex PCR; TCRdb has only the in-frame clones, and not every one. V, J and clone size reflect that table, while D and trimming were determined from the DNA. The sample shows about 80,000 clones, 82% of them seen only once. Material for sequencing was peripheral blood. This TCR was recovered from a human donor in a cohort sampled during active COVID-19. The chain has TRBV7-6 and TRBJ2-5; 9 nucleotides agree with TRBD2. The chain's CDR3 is CASSLGLAGETQYF. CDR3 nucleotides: TGTGCCAGCAGCTTGGGACTAGCAGGAGAGACCCAGTACTTC.